This T cell receptor beta chain comes out of a study of control samples from healthy donors and cancer patients. Profiled with immunoSEQ multiplex PCR; TCRdb holds only in-frame clones, not every one. Of 95,000 to 150,000 clones in the sample, roughly nine tenths are singletons; the top ten hold 40%. The sequenced material came from blood. This sequence originates from a man aged 45-60 years in good health.

The CDR3 nucleotides read TGTGCCAGCAGTGACAGGGGGCGGCAGGAAAAACTGTTTTTT. It translates to CASSDRGRQEKLFF. The chain joins TRBV6-1 to TRBJ1-4; TRBD1 aligns across 8 bases. Trimming cost V 3 bases and J 8 bases; bases outside gene matches: 5. The germline CDR1 and CDR2 sequences are MNHNS and SASEGT. The CDR3 extends over 14 amino acids.